Detailed here is one TCR beta chain. Its matching antigen is unknown. Every TCR library used about 3,200 ng of total RNA. TCRdb reprocessed the 5' RACE reads and reports one entry per CDR3 protein, with no DNA. This sample's clone table lists just over 300,000 distinct CDR3 sequences. The data were obtained in a study of monozygotic twins with inflammatory bowel disease. General study findings and limits: It was observed that concordant and discordant twins did not differ in repertoire similarity, possibly given limited power. IBD patients shared fewer clonotypes with others than healthy twins, especially with disease activity.

This receptor was obtained from a human donor with ulcerative colitis or Crohn's disease, or a healthy co-twin of an affected twin (not recorded which). The sequencing input was blood.

The CDR3 protein is CSAKAPGQGASYEQYF. This chain uses TRBV20-1 with TRBJ2-7; TCRdb names TRBD1, which stays unverified in the absence of DNA. CDR3 size: 16 residues. CDR1 DFQATT and CDR2 SNEGSKA come from the germline V gene (reference sequence).